This TCR beta chain was observed in a study of OX40 agonist ivuxolimab in advanced cancers. At the level of the study: There were three patients with partial responses, one having hepatocellular carcinoma and two cutaneous melanoma. Notes on the study in general: Antigens targeted by the expanded peripheral T cells were not determined.

At cycle 4 day 1, cycle 7 day 1, and baseline, blood was sampled. The data were produced by immunoSEQ multiplex PCR, yet TCRdb's version contains in-frame clones alone and is incomplete. In the table there are 80,000 to 95,000 clones, about 86% of which are singletons. About this clone itself: Its antigen is as yet unknown.

This CDR3 has 16 residues. Trimming at V came to 5 bases and at J to 5 bases, leaving 11 bases not matched to a gene. Germline values: CDR1 LNHDA, CDR2 SQIVND (reference sequence). V and J are TRBV19 and TRBJ2-3; 9 nucleotides match TRBD2. This specimen was CD4+ or CD8+ T cells sorted from blood, taken in a trial of the OX40 agonist ivuxolimab. This TCR was sampled from an adult with an advanced solid tumor such as melanoma, head and neck, liver or kidney cancer. CDR3: CASSALGSGGRDTQYF. The CDR3 DNA reads as TGTGCCAGTAGTGCCCTAGGGAGCGGGGGGAGAGATACGCAGTATTTT.